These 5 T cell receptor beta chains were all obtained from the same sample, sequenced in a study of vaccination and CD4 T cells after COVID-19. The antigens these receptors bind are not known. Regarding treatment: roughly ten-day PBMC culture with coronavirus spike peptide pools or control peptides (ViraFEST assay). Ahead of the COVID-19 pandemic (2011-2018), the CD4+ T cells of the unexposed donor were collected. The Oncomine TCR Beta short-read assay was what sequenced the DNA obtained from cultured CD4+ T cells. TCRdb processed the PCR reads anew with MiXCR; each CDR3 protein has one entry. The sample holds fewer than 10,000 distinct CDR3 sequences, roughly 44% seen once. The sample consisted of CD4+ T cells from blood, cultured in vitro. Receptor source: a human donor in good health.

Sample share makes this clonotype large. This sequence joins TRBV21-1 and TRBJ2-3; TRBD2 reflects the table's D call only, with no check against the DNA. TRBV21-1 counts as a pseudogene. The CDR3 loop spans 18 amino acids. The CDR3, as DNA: TGTGCCAGCAGCAAAGGGAGGCTAGCGGGGATATGCACAGATACGCAGTATTTT. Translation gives CASSKGRLAGICTDTQYF.

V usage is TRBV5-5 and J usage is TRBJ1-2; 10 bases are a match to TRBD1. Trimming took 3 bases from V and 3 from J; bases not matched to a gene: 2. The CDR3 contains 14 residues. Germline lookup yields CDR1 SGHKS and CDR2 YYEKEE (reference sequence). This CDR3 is CASSSGTGDYGYTF. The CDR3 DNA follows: TGTGCCAGCAGCTCCGGGACAGGGGACTATGGCTACACCTTC.

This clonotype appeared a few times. CDR3 region: CSARVTGKVPDTQYF. In DNA, the CDR3 is TGCAGTGCTAGAGTTACGGGTAAAGTTCCAGATACGCAGTATTTT. V gene TRBV20-1 combines with J gene TRBJ2-3; D is undetermined. Germline values: CDR1 DFQATT, CDR2 SNEGSKA (reference sequence). There are 15 residues in the CDR3. V was trimmed by 1 base and J by 4 bases, leaving 15 bases between them.

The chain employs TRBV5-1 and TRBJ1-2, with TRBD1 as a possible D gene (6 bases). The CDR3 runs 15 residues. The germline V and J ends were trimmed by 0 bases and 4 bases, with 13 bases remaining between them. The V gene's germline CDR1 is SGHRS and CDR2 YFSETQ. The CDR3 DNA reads TGCGCCAGCAGCTTGGGACAGGTCCATCTCTATGGCTACACCTTC. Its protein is CASSLGQVHLYGYTF.

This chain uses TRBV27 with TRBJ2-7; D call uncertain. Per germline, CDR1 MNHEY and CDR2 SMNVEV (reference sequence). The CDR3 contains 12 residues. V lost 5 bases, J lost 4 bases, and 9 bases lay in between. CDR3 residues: CASSLAGYEQYF. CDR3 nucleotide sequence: TGTGCCAGCAGTCTGGCCGGGTACGAGCAGTACTTC.